This paragraph reports one T cell receptor beta chain. What it binds is not known. A junction end diverges from the germline sequence, so it may reflect a read error. CDR3 size: 12 residues. Germline V gene sequence: CDR1 SQVTM, CDR2 ANQGSEA. The data stem from a study of Graves' ophthalmopathy and Graves' hyperthyroidism. Study-wide context: Untreated patients at initial diagnosis provided peripheral blood.

Study conclusions and caveats: Blood contained most expanded thyroid clonotypes exceeding 0.001 frequency. Ophthalmopathy cases were distinguished from stable hyperthyroidism by a 13-signature model, reaching over 85% sensitivity and over 80% specificity.

For repertoire sequencing, the TCR beta CDR3 regions were amplified from RNA transcripts. HTBI primers primed a first-round RT-PCR, and a second-round multiplex PCR followed. TCRdb reprocessed the multiplex PCR reads via MiXCR and lists one record per CDR3 protein. The sample holds 740,000 or so distinct CDR3 sequences, roughly 41% seen once. The source material was peripheral blood. The sequence derives from an adult man with Graves' ophthalmopathy. The rearrangement joins TRBV29-1 to TRBJ1-1, with TRBD1 matching over 8 bases. CDR3 coding DNA: TGCAGCGTGGAAGGGACAGGCATTGAAGCTTTCTTT. Translating gives CSVEGTGIEAFF.